Presented here are 28 T cell receptor beta chains from one specimen sequenced in a study of T cells in Graves' hyperthyroidism and ophthalmopathy. Amplification of TCR beta CDR3 regions was performed using RNA transcripts as template. The TCR CDR3 was amplified in a first-round RT-PCR using the HTBI primer set. MiXCR, run by TCRdb on the multiplex PCR reads, gives a single entry per CDR3 protein. Altogether approximately 600,000 distinct CDR3 sequences are present, around 15% being singletons, with the ten largest covering over 3.5%. The specimen sequenced was blood. These receptors were obtained from a woman between 25 and 40 years old with Graves' hyperthyroidism.

The chain joins TRBV10-3 to TRBJ1-4; D gene unclear. Germline V gives CDR1 ENHRY, CDR2 SYGVKD. The CDR3 has 11 amino acids. Deletions cut 8 bases from V and 7 bases from J, with 8 bases between. The CDR3 coding sequence is TGTGCCATCGGCGGCACTGAAAAACTGTTTTTT. It is translated as CAIGGTEKLFF.

The rearrangement joins TRBV7-2 to TRBJ1-4, with D unclear. Germline loops: CDR1 SGHTA, CDR2 FQGNSA. Trimming removed 5 bases at V and 15 bases at J, with 19 bases between. The CDR3 is 13 amino acids. The CDR3: CASSRWYGDTVFF. DNA of the CDR3: TGTGCCAGCAGCCGGTGGTACGGCGATACGGTGTTTTTT.

This clonotype was counted ten times or more. The V call is TRBV3-1, the J call TRBJ2-1; 9 bases are a match to TRBD1. The ends lost 4 bases at V and 5 bases at J; junction bases unmatched: 9. Germline CDR1 LGHDT, CDR2 YNNKEL (reference sequence). CDR3 length equals 16 residues. The CDR3: CASSRHGGQGNNEQFF. The DNA of the CDR3 is TGTGCCAGCAGCCGCCACGGGGGACAGGGTAACAATGAGCAGTTCTTC.

This clonotype showed up many times. The chain has TRBV7-9 and TRBJ2-1, with D possibly matching TRBD2 (5 bases). There are 15 residues in the CDR3. From germline, CDR1 is SEHNR and CDR2 FQNEAQ (reference sequence). Between the trimmed V and J ends, which lost 6 bases and 8 bases, there was a span of 20 bases. The CDR3, as DNA: TGTGCCAGCAGACCCCGGGTCCTGGAGGTGGATGAGCAGTTCTTC. This translates into CASRPRVLEVDEQFF.

The CDR3 is CASSQVTHEQYF. The CDR3 DNA reads as TGTGCCAGCAGCCAAGTTACCCACGAGCAGTACTTC. The chain recombines TRBV3-1 with TRBJ2-7; D gene unclear. Germline V gene lookup returns CDR1 LGHDT and CDR2 YNNKEL (reference sequence). The V and J ends lost 1 base and 5 bases respectively, with 6 bases between them. This CDR3 has 12 amino acids.

This clonotype has a count of ten or more. This chain joins TRBV2 and TRBJ2-1, with 12 bases matching TRBD2. The V gene end was trimmed by 10 bases and the J gene end by 0 bases; junction bases not matched to a gene: 4. Germline-derived CDR1 and CDR2 are SNHLY and FYNNEI. The CDR3 length is 15 residues. The CDR3 sequence is CATGLAGGSYNEQFF. The CDR3 nucleotides read TGTGCCACGGGACTAGCGGGCGGCTCCTACAATGAGCAGTTCTTC. Variable domain in full (rest from reference TRBV2 and TRBJ2-1): EPEVTQTPSHQVTQMGQEVILRCVPISNHLYFYWYRQILGQKVEFLVSFYNNEISEKSEIFDDQFSVERPDGSNFTLKIRSTKLEDSAMYFCATGLAGGSYNEQFFGPGTRLTVL.

In this sample, this clonotype turned up many times. One junction end disagrees with the germline gene, perhaps due to a read error. The V gene is TRBV7-9, the J gene TRBJ1-5, with 9 bases lining up with TRBD1. The CDR3 sequence is 15 residues long. Per the germline V gene, CDR1 is SEHNR and CDR2 is FQNEAQ (reference sequence). CDR3 residues: CASSLDTGGNQPQHF. In DNA form, the CDR3 reads TGTGCCAGCAGCTTAGATACAGGGGGCAACCAGCCCCAGCATTTT.

There are many counts of this clonotype. The chain uses TRBV20-1 and TRBJ2-5; D gene uncertain. The CDR3 runs to 14 residues. The V end lost 2 bases, the J end lost 1 base, and 11 bases lay between the germline ends. Germline V gene sequence: CDR1 DFQATT, CDR2 SNEGSKA (reference sequence). CDR3 in amino acids: CSARFHQLQETQYF. As DNA, the CDR3 is TGCAGTGCTAGATTCCACCAACTCCAAGAGACCCAGTACTTC.

The chain links TRBV4-2 to TRBJ1-2, with D maybe TRBD1 (5 bases). This CDR3 region has 16 residues. The V and J ends lost 0 bases and 1 base respectively, with 12 bases between them. Germline CDR1 is LGHNA and CDR2 is YNFKEQ. DNA of the CDR3: TGTGCCAGCAGCCAAGAAGGCCAGGGAAATAACTATGGCTACACCTTC. Translating it yields CASSQEGQGNNYGYTF.

This clonotype was counted many times. The chain is built from TRBV14 and TRBJ2-1; 11 nucleotides align to TRBD2. The V and J ends lost 6 bases and 7 bases, in that order; junction bases with no gene match: 5. Germline lookup yields CDR1 SGHDN and CDR2 FVKESK. The CDR3 extends over 14 amino acids. As DNA, the CDR3 is TGTGCCAGCAGACTGACTAGCGGGAATAATGAGCAGTTCTTC. Encoded protein: CASRLTSGNNEQFF. Drawing the rest from reference TRBV14 and TRBJ2-1, the complete variable domain is EAGVTQFPSHSVIEKGQTVTLRCDPISGHDNLYWYRRVMGKEIKFLLHFVKESKQDESGMPNNRFLAERTGGTYSTLKVQPAELEDSGVYFCASRLTSGNNEQFFGPGTRLTVL.

This clonotype was seen repeatedly, ten times or more. The CDR3 DNA sequence: TGTGCCAGCAGTTCCCGCCTAGCGGGAGGGCGAGATGAGCAGTTCTTC. Its protein product is CASSSRLAGGRDEQFF. This chain uses TRBV28 with TRBJ2-1; 12 nucleotides match TRBD2. Germline-derived CDR1 and CDR2 are MDHEN and SYDVKM. V was pared by 4 bases and J by 8 bases, with 9 bases of the junction left unmatched. The CDR3 loop spans 16 amino acids. Complete variable domain (other parts from reference TRBV28 and TRBJ2-1): DVKVTQSSRYLVKRTGEKVFLECVQDMDHENMFWYRQDPGLGLRLIYFSYDVKMKEKGDIPEGYSVSREKKERFSLILESASTNQTSMYLCASSSRLAGGRDEQFFGPGTRLTVL.

The chain combines TRBV4-2 with TRBJ2-7, with D hard to call. V lost 0 bases and J lost 0, with 12 bases in between. The CDR3 is made up of 16 amino acids. Germline V CDR1 and CDR2: LGHNA, YNFKEQ. CDR3 residues: CASSQDYPGTSYEQYF. DNA of the CDR3: TGTGCCAGCAGCCAAGATTACCCAGGAACCTCCTACGAGCAGTACTTC.

This clonotype has at least ten counts. The rearrangement joins TRBV3-1 to TRBJ1-2; no clear D gene. V lost 2 bases to trimming and J lost 2 bases, with 9 bases between them. Germline-derived CDR1 and CDR2 are LGHDT and YNNKEL (reference sequence). The CDR3 runs to 14 residues. Written as DNA, the CDR3 is TGTGCCAGCAGCCAAATCTCACAGAACTATGGCTACACCTTC. Amino acid sequence: CASSQISQNYGYTF. Full variable domain (outside the CDR3, taken from reference TRBV3-1 and TRBJ1-2): DTAVSQTPKYLVTQMGNDKSIKCEQNLGHDTMYWYKQDSKKFLKIMFSYNNKELIINETVPNRFSPKSPDKAHLNLHINSLELGDSAVYFCASSQISQNYGYTFGSGTRLTVV.

The table lists this clonotype with many counts. The chain couples TRBV6-5 to TRBJ2-1; TRBD2 matches 8 bases. CDR3 length equals 16 residues. Germline V CDR1 and CDR2: MNHEY, SVGAGI. The V gene end was trimmed by 2 bases and the J gene end by 0 bases; junction bases not matched to a gene: 3. The CDR3 reads CASSYGREVSYNEQFF. As DNA, the CDR3 is TGTGCCAGCAGTTACGGGCGGGAGGTCTCCTACAATGAGCAGTTCTTC.

This clonotype was detected many times. The chain carries TRBV7-9 and TRBJ2-7, with D possibly being TRBD2 (5 bases). V was clipped by 4 bases and J by 5 bases, with 12 bases between them. Germline CDR1 reads SEHNR; CDR2 reads FQNEAQ (reference sequence). The CDR3 is 13 amino acids. CDR3 DNA sequence: TGTGCCAGCAGCTATCCTCTAGCAGACGAGCAGTACTTC. It specifies CASSYPLADEQYF.

In this sample, this clonotype turned up many times. This chain connects TRBV2 to TRBJ1-5; 10 bases match TRBD1. The CDR3 length is 15 residues. Trimming at V came to 5 bases and at J to 6 bases, leaving 7 bases not matched to a gene. Germline V gene sequence: CDR1 SNHLY, CDR2 FYNNEI. The CDR3 DNA sequence: TGTGCCAGCAGTACCGGGACAGGGGTATCTCAGCCCCAGCATTTT. Protein sequence: CASSTGTGVSQPQHF.

The chain carries TRBV6-6 and TRBJ2-7; 10 bases match TRBD1. Germline V gene sequence: CDR1 MNHNY, CDR2 SVGAGI (reference sequence). V shed 2 bases and J 5 bases; nucleotides not matched to a gene: 6. The length of the CDR3 is 15 residues. The DNA for the CDR3 is TGTGCCAGCAGTTACGACAGGGGGCGCCTGAACGAGCAGTACTTC. Encoded protein: CASSYDRGRLNEQYF.

This clonotype was observed many times. The gene calls are TRBV11-2 and TRBJ1-1, with D hard to call. The germline V gene has CDR1 SGHAT and CDR2 FQNNGV. The V end was cut by 2 bases, the J end by 7 bases, with 11 bases between. The CDR3 loop spans 13 amino acids. CDR3 coding DNA: TGTGCCAGCAGCTTACTAAGGGTCGTTGAAGCTTTCTTT. It encodes CASSLLRVVEAFF. Full variable domain (missing parts from reference TRBV11-2 and TRBJ1-1): EAGVAQSPRYKIIEKRQSVAFWCNPISGHATLYWYQQILGQGPKLLIQFQNNGVVDDSQLPKDRFSAERLKGVDSTLKIQPAKLEDSAVYLCASSLLRVVEAFFGQGTRLTVV.

This clonotype was counted a few times. Just one base apart from a much larger clone, this may be a read error. V gene TRBV7-2 combines with J gene TRBJ2-7; 7 bases fit TRBD2. This CDR3 is built from 15 residues. Trimming removed 4 bases from V and 0 bases from J; junction bases left unmatched: 6. Germline V gene lookup returns CDR1 SGHTA and CDR2 FQGNSA. CDR3 coding DNA: TGTGCCAGCAGCTCGGGACTATATAACTCCTACGAGCAGTACTTC. Translating gives CASSSGLYNSYEQYF.

This clonotype was picked up a small number of times. The V and J genes are TRBV20-1 and TRBJ2-7, with 10 bases fitting TRBD2. V lost 4 bases and J lost 3; bases outside the gene matches: 3. This CDR3 spans 13 amino acids. CDR1 is DFQATT and CDR2 is SNEGSKA in the germline V gene (reference sequence). CDR3 nucleotide sequence: TGCAGTGCTACCTTAGCGGGAGGCTACGAGCAGTACTTC. The encoded protein is CSATLAGGYEQYF.

This clonotype was detected many times. CDR3 sequence: CSARRGSGINSYEQYF. As DNA, the CDR3 is TGCAGTGCTAGACGGGGTAGCGGGATTAACTCCTACGAGCAGTACTTC. The V and J genes are TRBV20-1 and TRBJ2-7; 8 bases line up with TRBD2. Unmatched junction bases numbered 9, after V lost 2 bases and J lost 0 bases. CDR1 is DFQATT and CDR2 is SNEGSKA in the germline V gene (reference sequence). The CDR3 runs to 16 residues.

This clonotype was recorded many times. The chain couples TRBV28 to TRBJ2-4; 7 bases map to TRBD1. J lost 7 bases, V lost 9 bases, and 12 bases had no gene match. The CDR3 loop spans 14 amino acids. The germline V gene encodes CDR1 MDHEN and CDR2 SYDVKM. Here the CDR3 reads CASTTGPGYNIQYF. CDR3 DNA: TGTGCCAGTACGACAGGGCCTGGGTATAACATTCAGTACTTC.

This chain links TRBV9 with TRBJ2-7; 9 bases are shared with TRBD1. J gave up 0 bases and V 4 bases, and 5 bases lay outside the gene matches. This CDR3 spans 15 amino acids. Germline-derived CDR1 and CDR2 are SGDLS and YYNGEE. The CDR3 nucleotides are TGTGCCAGCAGCACAGGGGGCTCCAGCTCCTACGAGCAGTACTTC. Its translation: CASSTGGSSSYEQYF.

This clonotype has a handful of counts. This sequence joins TRBV3-1 and TRBJ2-7; D possibly uses TRBD1 or TRBD2 (5 bases each). This CDR3 is built from 14 residues. Looked up from germline, CDR1 is LGHDT and CDR2 is YNNKEL (reference sequence). The germline V and J ends were trimmed by 1 base and 2 bases, with 9 bases remaining between them. CDR3 protein: CASSQGGKPYEQYF. CDR3 nucleotide sequence: TGTGCCAGCAGCCAAGGGGGGAAACCCTACGAGCAGTACTTC.

Many counts were recorded for this clonotype. The V call is TRBV28, the J call TRBJ2-6, with TRBD1 identical over 9 bases. The germline V gene has CDR1 MDHEN and CDR2 SYDVKM. Losses at the gene ends were 7 bases for V and 4 bases for J; bases not matched to a gene: 5. This CDR3 spans 15 amino acids. The CDR3 DNA is TGTGCCAGCACAGGGACAGGGCCAGGGGCCAACGTCCTGACTTTC. This translates into CASTGTGPGANVLTF. Together with reference TRBV28 and TRBJ2-6, the CDR3 gives the full variable domain: DVKVTQSSRYLVKRTGEKVFLECVQDMDHENMFWYRQDPGLGLRLIYFSYDVKMKEKGDIPEGYSVSREKKERFSLILESASTNQTSMYLCASTGTGPGANVLTFGAGSRLTVL.

V gene TRBV2 combines with J gene TRBJ2-7, with TRBD2 matching 9 bases. J lost 0 bases, V lost 9 bases, and 9 bases had no gene match. Per the germline V gene, CDR1 is SNHLY and CDR2 is FYNNEI. The CDR3 loop spans 15 amino acids. CDR3 sequence: CASSSSGAFSYEQYF. Here the CDR3 DNA reads TGTGCCAGTAGCTCTAGCGGGGCTTTCTCCTACGAGCAGTACTTC.

V is TRBV30 and J is TRBJ1-3; unclear D gene. Deletions cut 0 bases from V and 3 bases from J, with 18 bases between. CDR3 length equals 17 residues. Looked up from germline, CDR1 is GTSNPN and CDR2 is SVGIG (reference sequence). CDR3 bases: TGTGCCTGGAGTGTACGAGGGAGTTGGGAGCGTGGAAACACCATATATTTT. Its protein is CAWSVRGSWERGNTIYF.

V usage is TRBV19 and J usage is TRBJ2-5; TRBD2 might be the D (5 bases). The CDR3 contains 14 residues. Germline CDR1 is LNHDA and CDR2 is SQIVND (reference sequence). V shed 3 bases and J shed 2 bases, with 10 bases lying between them. The CDR3 nucleotides are TGTGCCAGTAGTATTTCGACGGGACAAGAGACCCAGTACTTC. The encoded protein is CASSISTGQETQYF.